This entry describes one T cell receptor beta chain. The data stem from a study of shared clonotypes between healthy human individuals. On the study more broadly: Three plates were used per donor for CD4 naive, three for CD4 memory, two for CD8 naive and one for CD8 memory.

The method was immunoSEQ multiplex PCR; TCRdb's version includes in-frame clones alone and lacks a portion of them. The repertoire holds approximately 1,500,000 clones, with around 97% as singletons. The sample comprised naive CD4+ T cells sorted from blood. The subset denotes: CD45RA+ positively selected. This receptor was taken from a man aged 25-45 years in good health.

The CDR3 nucleotides read TGTGCCAGCAGTCCCGGGACTAGCGGACTTGTGGTGGGTACCGGGGAGCTGTTTTTT. Protein sequence: CASSPGTSGLVVGTGELFF. The chain recombines TRBV4-2 with TRBJ2-2; 11 bases match TRBD2. Germline lookup yields CDR1 LGHNA and CDR2 YNFKEQ. The trim removed 6 bases at V and 5 bases at J, leaving 17 bases unmatched. The CDR3 consists of 19 residues.